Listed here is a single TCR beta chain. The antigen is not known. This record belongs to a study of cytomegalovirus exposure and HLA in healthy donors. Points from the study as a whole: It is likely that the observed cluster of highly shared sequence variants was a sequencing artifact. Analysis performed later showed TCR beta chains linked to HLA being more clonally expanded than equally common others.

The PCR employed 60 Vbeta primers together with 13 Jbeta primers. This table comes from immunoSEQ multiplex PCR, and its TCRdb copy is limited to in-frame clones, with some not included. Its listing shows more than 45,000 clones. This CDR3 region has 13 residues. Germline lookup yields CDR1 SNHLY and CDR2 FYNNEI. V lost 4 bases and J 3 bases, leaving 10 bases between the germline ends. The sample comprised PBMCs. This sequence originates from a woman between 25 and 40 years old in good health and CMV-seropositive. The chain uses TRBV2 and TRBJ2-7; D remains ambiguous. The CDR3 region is CASSGRVNYEQYF. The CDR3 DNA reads TGTGCCAGCAGTGGTAGAGTGAACTACGAGCAGTACTTC. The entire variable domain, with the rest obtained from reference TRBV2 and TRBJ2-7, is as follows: EPEVTQTPSHQVTQMGQEVILRCVPISNHLYFYWYRQILGQKVEFLVSFYNNEISEKSEIFDDQFSVERPDGSNFTLKIRSTKLEDSAMYFCASSGRVNYEQYFGPGTRLTVT.